The present T cell receptor (beta chain) was sequenced within a study of T cells after yellow fever vaccination. TCRdb re-called the 5' RACE reads with MiXCR, one entry per CDR3 protein. In the table there are about 120,000 distinct CDR3 sequences, around 7.2% of which are singletons. With respect to this clonotype: This may be a read error: a much more frequent sequence differs by one nucleotide.

Unmatched junction bases numbered 6, after V lost 6 bases and J lost 5 bases. The CDR3 sequence is 13 residues long. This sequence joins TRBV12-3 or TRBV12-4 and TRBJ2-5; 7 bases line up with TRBD1. The input for sequencing was CD4+ T cells sorted from PBMCs, taken about 49 days after the first yellow fever vaccination. This receptor was obtained from a man younger than 35 who received the YFV17D yellow fever vaccine. The CDR3 is CASRWTGWETQYF. The CDR3 DNA follows: TGTGCCAGCAGGTGGACAGGCTGGGAGACCCAGTACTTC.